The 13 T cell receptor beta chains in this list originate from one sample, sequenced in a study of blood T cell repertoires in COVID-19. Assay used: immunoSEQ multiplex PCR; TCRdb lists only in-frame clones, some missing. The data contain about 170,000 clones, around four fifths of them singletons. Sequenced sample: PBMCs or T cells enriched from blood (not recorded which). The origin of the receptors is a woman aged 50 to 60 in a cohort exposed to, infected with or recovered from COVID-19 (not recorded which).

The V gene is TRBV29-1, the J gene TRBJ1-3; unclear D gene. The CDR3 sequence is 15 residues long. V was cut by 4 bases and J by 2 bases, with 15 bases left in between. CDR1 and CDR2 (germline): SQVTM, ANQGSEA. The CDR3 nucleotides read TGCAGCGTTGTATCTCAGAGGCTCGCTGGAAACACCATATATTTT. Protein: CSVVSQRLAGNTIYF.

The rearrangement joins TRBV18 to TRBJ1-2, with 10 bases fitting TRBD1. This CDR3 spans 17 amino acids. CDR1 and CDR2 from the germline V gene are KGHSH and LQKENI. The V segment lost 4 bases and the J segment 2 bases; nucleotides outside the gene matches: 10. The CDR3 is CASSQPTGGSVNYGYTF. CDR3 nucleotide sequence: TGTGCCAGCTCACAACCGACAGGGGGCTCAGTGAACTATGGCTACACCTTC.

This clone was seen a single time. The same CDR3 also results from other DNA sequences found in this sample. The chain has TRBV5-1 and TRBJ2-1; 10 nucleotides line up with TRBD2. The CDR3 length is 15 residues. Per germline, CDR1 SGHRS and CDR2 YFSETQ. The J segment lost 7 bases and the V segment lost 0 bases, leaving 4 bases of the junction unmatched. This CDR3 reads CASSLGLAGVNEQFF. CDR3 in DNA: TGCGCCAGCAGCTTGGGGCTAGCGGGAGTAAATGAGCAGTTCTTC.

The V call is TRBV5-1, the J call TRBJ1-1; D possibly corresponds to TRBD1 (6 bases). Germline lookup yields CDR1 SGHRS and CDR2 YFSETQ. This CDR3 is built from 14 residues. V was pared by 4 bases and J by 4 bases, with 14 bases between. CDR3 coding DNA: TGCGCCAGCAGCCGAACAGGGTTCGGCACTGAAGCTTTCTTT. The encoded protein is CASSRTGFGTEAFF. Filled out from reference TRBV5-1 and TRBJ1-1, the complete variable domain reads KAGVTQTPRYLIKTRGQQVTLSCSPISGHRSVSWYQQTPGQGLQFLFEYFSETQRNKGNFPGRFSGRQFSNSRSEMNVSTLELGDSALYLCASSRTGFGTEAFFGQGTRLTVV.

The V call is TRBV5-1, the J call TRBJ2-3; D is possibly TRBD1 (6 bases). CDR1 and CDR2 (germline): SGHRS, YFSETQ. This CDR3 is built from 15 residues. Trimming shortened V by 4 bases and J by 0 bases, and 12 bases separated the two germline ends. CDR3 residues: CASSQDSLSTDTQYF. The CDR3 DNA follows: TGCGCCAGCAGCCAGGACAGCCTTAGCACAGATACGCAGTATTTT.

The chain employs TRBV4-3 and TRBJ1-1, with unresolved D. Looked up from germline, CDR1 is LGHNA and CDR2 is YSLEER. This CDR3 comprises 16 residues. Trimming shortened V by 0 bases and J by 1 base, and 12 bases separated the two germline ends. In DNA form, the CDR3 reads TGCGCCAGCAGCCAAGATATCGGACTTTCGAACACTGAAGCTTTCTTT. Translation: CASSQDIGLSNTEAFF.

This rearrangement joins TRBV9 to TRBJ2-5, with 9 nucleotides matching TRBD2. J lost 5 bases, V lost 0 bases, and 8 bases had no gene match. Germline loops: CDR1 SGDLS, CDR2 YYNGEE. This CDR3 comprises 16 residues. The CDR3 loop is CASSVVGGGGLETQYF. CDR3 nucleotide sequence: TGTGCCAGCAGCGTAGTCGGCGGGGGGGGTTTGGAGACCCAGTACTTC. Full variable domain (rest looked up from reference TRBV9 and TRBJ2-5): DSGVTQTPKHLITATGQRVTLRCSPRSGDLSVYWYQQSLDQGLQFLIQYYNGEERAKGNILERFSAQQFPDLHSELNLSSLELGDSALYFCASSVVGGGGLETQYFGPGTRLLVL.

In regard to this clone: Other nucleotide sequences from this sample produce the same CDR3. The CDR3 region is CSARSGNIQYF. CDR3 DNA: TGCAGTGCTAGGTCGGGAAACATTCAGTACTTC. The rearrangement links TRBV20-1 to TRBJ2-4; D gene unclear. Looked up from germline, CDR1 is DFQATT and CDR2 is SNEGSKA (reference sequence). The V end was cut by 3 bases, the J end by 6 bases, with 6 bases between. The CDR3 runs 11 residues.

The chain links TRBV5-1 to TRBJ2-2; D is ambiguous. CDR1 and CDR2 (germline): SGHRS, YFSETQ. This CDR3 contains 11 residues. Trimming cost V 5 bases and J 6 bases, with 5 bases left between them. CDR3 coding DNA: TGCGCCAGCAGATTCTCCGGGGAGCTGTTTTTT. Its protein is CASRFSGELFF.

The sample holds a few counts of this clone. This chain uses TRBV27 with TRBJ2-2; possibly TRBD2 for D (5 bases). CDR3 size: 16 residues. The V end was cut by 6 bases, the J end by 7 bases, with 21 bases between. Germline V gene lookup returns CDR1 MNHEY and CDR2 SMNVEV (reference sequence). The CDR3: CASRTSLPRRSGELFF. CDR3 DNA sequence: TGTGCCAGCAGGACTTCTTTACCCCGGAGGAGCGGGGAGCTGTTTTTT.

The chain is built from TRBV11-1 and TRBJ2-6; 7 positions agree with TRBD1. Germline-derived CDR1 and CDR2 are SGHAT and FQDESV (reference sequence). The V and J ends lost 5 bases and 0 bases, in that order; junction bases with no gene match: 4. This CDR3 has 16 residues. In nucleotides, the CDR3 is TGTGCCAGCAGCATGGACAGGAACTCTGGGGCCAACGTCCTGACTTTC. Protein: CASSMDRNSGANVLTF.

The chain uses TRBV5-4 and TRBJ2-5; D gene uncertain. The V gene lost 4 bases and the J gene lost 5 bases, with 9 bases spanning the gap. The germline V gene encodes CDR1 SGHNT and CDR2 YYREEE (reference sequence). CDR3 length equals 12 residues. The CDR3, as DNA: TGTGCCAGCAGCGGCCGTTCTGAGACCCAGTACTTC. This encodes CASSGRSETQYF. Supplemented by reference TRBV5-4 and TRBJ2-5, the full variable domain reads ETGVTQSPTHLIKTRGQQVTLRCSSQSGHNTVSWYQQALGQGPQFIFQYYREEENGRGNFPPRFSGLQFPNYSSELNVNALELDDSALYLCASSGRSETQYFGPGTRLLVL.

The V call is TRBV2, the J call TRBJ2-1; 13 nucleotides align to TRBD2. V was clipped by 2 bases and J by 10 bases; unmatched bases: 8. CDR3 length equals 16 residues. CDR1 and CDR2 from the germline V gene are SNHLY and FYNNEI. CDR3 sequence: CASSESGLAGVGEQFF. The CDR3 DNA sequence: TGTGCCAGCAGTGAAAGTGGACTAGCGGGAGTAGGAGAGCAGTTCTTC.